The rows below give T cell receptor beta chains drawn from one sample of a study of T cells in Graves' hyperthyroidism and ophthalmopathy. MiXCR, run by TCRdb on the multiplex PCR reads, gives a single entry per CDR3 protein. The sample yields roughly 400,000 distinct CDR3 sequences, approximately 15% seen once. Sequencing was performed on blood. These receptors were collected from a woman aged 18-35 years with Graves' hyperthyroidism that later progressed to Graves' ophthalmopathy. Each CDR3 is given with its conserved first and last residue. The D gene is left open where the match is weak. Clone size is not always given. Where it is, it says once, few, many or a class for expanded clones.

j_call,d_call,clone_size,v_call,cdr3_nt,cdr3_aa
TRBJ1-1,.,many,TRBV12-3/TRBV12-4,TGTGCCAGCAGTTTGAGGGGCATGAACACTGAAGCTTTCTTT,CASSLRGMNTEAFF
TRBJ2-3,.,many,TRBV27,TGTGCCAGCCGCGACGGGGCAGATACGCAGTATTTT,CASRDGADTQYF
TRBJ2-2,TRBD2,many,TRBV5-1,TGCGCCAGCAGCCCGGGACTAGTAGCCACCGGGGAGCTGTTTTTT,CASSPGLVATGELFF
TRBJ2-7,TRBD2,.,TRBV20-1,TGCAGTGCTAGAGATCCTGAGGGACTAGCGGGAGGCGAGCAGTACTTC,CSARDPEGLAGGEQYF
TRBJ2-7,.,few,TRBV19,TGTGCCAGTAGTATAGATTCGGCCTTAGCGGCGGAGCAGTACTTC,CASSIDSALAAEQYF
TRBJ2-3,.,.,TRBV5-5,TGTGCCAGCAGCTTGAAAGGGGTGGGACCTGATACGCAGTATTTT,CASSLKGVGPDTQYF
TRBJ2-2,TRBD2,.,TRBV6-2/TRBV6-3,TGTGCCAGCAGTTTCCCCCCACCCGAGACTAGCCCTTACACCGGGGAGCTGTTTTTT,CASSFPPPETSPYTGELFF
TRBJ2-7,.,many,TRBV20-1,TGCAGTGCTAGAGTGTACCCGAAGGGAGCATGGTCGTACGAGCAGTACTTC,CSARVYPKGAWSYEQYF
TRBJ2-3,.,.,TRBV7-2,TGTGCCAGCAGCTTGTCGCCCGGGACCACATATACGCAGTATTTT,CASSLSPGTTYTQYF
TRBJ1-6,.,.,TRBV7-2,TGTGCCAGCAGCTTACTATCCGGAGAGGCAGCCCTCCACTTT,CASSLLSGEAALHF
TRBJ1-2,.,many,TRBV3-1,TGTGCCAGCAGCCAGTACGAGGCCTATGGCTACACCTTC,CASSQYEAYGYTF
TRBJ1-1,.,many,TRBV27,TGTGCCAGCAGCTCTGGGATCACTGAAGCTTTCTTT,CASSSGITEAFF
TRBJ2-7,.,.,TRBV11-2,TGTGCCAGCAGCTTAGGTTTTGGACTTCGTCACGAGCAGTACTTC,CASSLGFGLRHEQYF
TRBJ2-1,.,.,TRBV19,TGTGCCAGTAGCAAAGGACCAGCTTGGGGCAATGAGCAGTTCTTC,CASSKGPAWGNEQFF
TRBJ1-2,.,few,TRBV4-3,TGCGCCAGCAGCCAGGGGGCGGTCGCGATCTGGGCCGGCTACACCTTC,CASSQGAVAIWAGYTF
TRBJ1-4,.,many,TRBV20-1,TGCAGTGCGGGCAGGGATAATGAAAAACTGTTTTTT,CSAGRDNEKLFF
TRBJ2-1,TRBD2,.,TRBV9,TGTGCCAGCAGCGTAGTTGGACTAGGATACAATGAGCAGTTCTTC,CASSVVGLGYNEQFF
TRBJ2-7,.,.,TRBV10-3,TGTGCCATCAGTGACCCCGGGACGAAGCAGTACTTC,CAISDPGTKQYF
TRBJ1-4,.,many,TRBV3-1,TGTGCCAGCAGCCAACTAAGGAGTGAAAAACTGTTTTTT,CASSQLRSEKLFF
TRBJ1-5,.,few,TRBV30,TGTGCCTGGAGTGGGGTAAGGAGCAATCAGCCCCAGCATTTT,CAWSGVRSNQPQHF
TRBJ2-3,.,many,TRBV20-1,TGCAGTGCTACTGCCGGGAGATTGAGTACGGATACGCAGTATTTT,CSATAGRLSTDTQYF
TRBJ2-5,TRBD2,many,TRBV20-1,TGCAGCGAAAGGACTAGCGGGAGAGAGACCCAGTACTTC,CSERTSGRETQYF
TRBJ1-1,TRBD1,many,TRBV6-2/TRBV6-3,TGTGCCAGCAGTTACTCGACCCAGGGGGCGCGTACTGAAGCTTTCTTT,CASSYSTQGARTEAFF
TRBJ2-5,.,many,TRBV28,TGTGCCAGCAGTCCACGACGTCGGCAGCTACAAGAGACCCAGTACTTC,CASSPRRRQLQETQYF
TRBJ1-2,.,many,TRBV27,TGTGCCAGCAGTAGGGCAGGGGAAGGCTACACCTTC,CASSRAGEGYTF
TRBJ2-7,.,many,TRBV5-1,TGCGCCAGCAGCTTGGTGGGGTGGACAGCGAGCACCTACGAGCAGTACTTC,CASSLVGWTASTYEQYF
TRBJ2-1,TRBD1,few,TRBV7-9,TGTGCCAGCAGCTTAGAGGTGACAGGGGTGTTCTTC,CASSLEVTGVFF
TRBJ1-1,.,many,TRBV28,TGTGCCAGCAGTTCGGGAGACCTTAACACTGAAGCTTTCTTT,CASSSGDLNTEAFF
TRBJ2-1,.,many,TRBV6-2/TRBV6-3,TGTGCCAGCACCGAGTTAAGCTCCTACAATGAGCAGTTCTTC,CASTELSSYNEQFF